Shown below are 17 T cell receptor beta chains from a single sample sequenced in a study of shared clonotypes between healthy human individuals. Method: immunoSEQ multiplex PCR; TCRdb's copy keeps in-frame clones and lacks some. The top ten hold under 0.45% of the sample, which has roughly 2.2 million clones, more than 80% seen once. The specimen sequenced was naive CD4+ T cells from PBMCs. As to subset: CD45RA+ positively selected. Receptors were obtained from a man younger than 35 in good health. Some clones in this sample may be carry-over from other donors' samples.

This clone appeared a single time. The chain's CDR3 is CASSLGPPGNEQFF. CDR3 nucleotide sequence: TGTGCCAGCAGCTTGGGCCCCCCGGGCAATGAGCAGTTCTTC. The V call is TRBV5-6, the J call TRBJ2-1; D call uncertain. CDR1 and CDR2 from the germline V gene are SGHDT and YYEEEE. V lost 0 bases to trimming and J lost 6 bases, with 10 bases between them. CDR3 length: 14 amino acids.

This rearrangement joins TRBV18 to TRBJ1-1; D is uncertain. V was pared by 6 bases and J by 1 base, with 9 bases between. CDR3 size: 13 residues. Germline CDR1 reads KGHSH; CDR2 reads LQKENI. CDR3 sequence reads: CASSDAGNTEAFF. The CDR3 region has the DNA TGTGCCAGCTCCGACGCGGGGAACACTGAAGCTTTCTTT.

Concerning this clone: Other DNA sequences in the sample encode the same CDR3. CDR3 DNA sequence: TGCGCCAGCAGCTTGGGGGGTCACAATGAGCAGTTCTTC. This sequence encodes CASSLGGHNEQFF. The chain joins TRBV5-1 to TRBJ2-1; no firm D call. Germline CDR1 SGHRS, CDR2 YFSETQ. This CDR3 region has 13 residues. V gave up 0 bases and J gave up 5 bases, with 6 bases separating them.

The genes are TRBV5-1 and TRBJ2-7, with 11 bases matching TRBD2. The CDR3 runs 15 residues. With 4 bases clipped from V and 7 bases from J, the junction kept 10 bases outside the gene matches. CDR1 is SGHRS, CDR2 YFSETQ, per germline. The CDR3 loop is CASSPGTSGSWEQYF. Written as DNA, the CDR3 is TGCGCCAGCAGCCCTGGGACTAGCGGATCATGGGAGCAGTACTTC. The full variable domain, its missing parts supplied by reference TRBV5-1 and TRBJ2-7, is KAGVTQTPRYLIKTRGQQVTLSCSPISGHRSVSWYQQTPGQGLQFLFEYFSETQRNKGNFPGRFSGRQFSNSRSEMNVSTLELGDSALYLCASSPGTSGSWEQYFGPGTRLTVT.

The genes are TRBV7-9 and TRBJ2-3; maybe TRBD1 (6 bases). Trimming pared 6 bases from V and 6 bases from J, leaving 22 bases between. CDR3 size: 16 residues. Germline values: CDR1 SEHNR, CDR2 FQNEAQ (reference sequence). CDR3 amino acids: CASSPHSLGAADTQYF. CDR3 DNA: TGTGCCAGCAGTCCGCACTCTCTGGGGGCGGCGGATACGCAGTATTTT.

V gene TRBV27 combines with J gene TRBJ1-2, with 8 nucleotides matching TRBD1. The CDR3 is 15 residues long. From germline, CDR1 is MNHEY and CDR2 SMNVEV (reference sequence). With 5 bases clipped from V and 2 bases from J, the junction kept 7 bases outside the gene matches. CDR3 DNA sequence: TGTGCCAGCAGTCATTACCGGGACAGGAACTATGGCTACACCTTC. Amino acids: CASSHYRDRNYGYTF.

This CDR3 reads CASSRGTAYGYTF. CDR3 nucleotide sequence: TGTGCCAGCAGCCGTGGGACAGCCTATGGCTACACCTTC. This chain joins TRBV6-5 and TRBJ1-2, with 7 bases identical to TRBD1. CDR1 and CDR2 (germline): MNHEY, SVGAGI. Unmatched junction bases numbered 5, after V lost 6 bases and J lost 4 bases. The CDR3 runs to 13 residues.

This clone was recorded only once. The rearrangement links TRBV28 to TRBJ2-7; D is ambiguous. CDR1 is MDHEN and CDR2 is SYDVKM in the germline V gene. The CDR3 sequence is 11 residues long. The germline V and J ends were trimmed by 5 bases and 7 bases, with 9 bases remaining between them. CDR3 sequence reads: CASSLRWEQYF. The DNA of the CDR3 is TGTGCCAGCAGTCTCAGGTGGGAGCAGTACTTC.

This sequence joins TRBV19 and TRBJ2-6; D perhaps matches TRBD2 (6 bases). CDR1 and CDR2 from the germline V gene are LNHDA and SQIVND (reference sequence). The CDR3 sequence is 16 residues long. Deletions cut 3 bases from V and 0 bases from J, with 9 bases between. CDR3 sequence reads: CASSIWGVSGANVLTF. As DNA, the CDR3 is TGTGCCAGTAGTATTTGGGGGGTCTCTGGGGCCAACGTCCTGACTTTC.

CDR3 sequence: CASSLGLGATYEQYF. The CDR3 coding sequence is TGTGCCAGCAGCTTAGGGCTAGGGGCTACCTACGAGCAGTACTTC. The J gene is TRBJ2-7, the V gene TRBV11-2, with D perhaps matching TRBD1 (5 bases). This CDR3 is 15 amino acids long. Deletions cut 1 base from V and 2 bases from J, with 12 bases between. Germline CDR1 reads SGHAT; CDR2 reads FQNNGV.

The DNA for the CDR3 is TGTGCCAGCAACCCGGCCGCCTACGAGCAGTACTTC. As protein: CASNPAAYEQYF. The rearrangement joins TRBV7-3 to TRBJ2-7, with D hard to call. Germline V gene lookup returns CDR1 SGHTA and CDR2 FQGTGA. Trimming removed 7 bases from V and 2 bases from J, with 9 bases in between. The CDR3 has 12 amino acids.

The chain employs TRBV5-4 and TRBJ2-5, with 7 bases lining up with TRBD1. Germline trimming cut 3 bases from V and 1 base from J; bases unmatched to any gene: 6. The CDR3 has 15 residues. Germline lookup yields CDR1 SGHNT and CDR2 YYREEE (reference sequence). Written as DNA, the CDR3 is TGTGCCAGCAGCTCACCGGGACAGTCCCAAGAGACCCAGTACTTC. It codes for CASSSPGQSQETQYF.

This clone has just a few counts. The rearrangement uses TRBV10-3 and TRBJ2-7, with 12 bases aligning to TRBD2. Trimming took 2 bases from V and 4 from J; bases not matched to a gene: 3. From germline, CDR1 is ENHRY and CDR2 SYGVKD. This CDR3 spans 15 amino acids. The chain's CDR3 is CAISELGLAGYEQYF. In DNA form, the CDR3 reads TGTGCCATCAGTGAGCTGGGACTAGCGGGTTACGAGCAGTACTTC.

The V call is TRBV7-3, the J call TRBJ2-2, with D hard to call. Germline V gene lookup returns CDR1 SGHTA and CDR2 FQGTGA. V shed 0 bases and J shed 5 bases, with 4 bases lying between them. The CDR3 length is 13 residues. CDR3 sequence: CASSLTTTGELFF. The CDR3 DNA follows: TGTGCCAGCAGCTTAACGACGACCGGGGAGCTGTTTTTT.

The J gene is TRBJ2-2, the V gene TRBV28; either TRBD1 or TRBD2 may supply D (5 bases each). The CDR3 length is 16 residues. CDR1 and CDR2 (germline): MDHEN, SYDVKM. With 4 bases removed from V and 3 bases from J, the gap between germline ends came to 15 bases. The CDR3 DNA reads TGTGCCAGCAGTTCATCCGGGGCCGTCTACACCGGGGAGCTGTTTTTT. As protein: CASSSSGAVYTGELFF. The full variable domain, completed using reference TRBV28 and TRBJ2-2, is DVKVTQSSRYLVKRTGEKVFLECVQDMDHENMFWYRQDPGLGLRLIYFSYDVKMKEKGDIPEGYSVSREKKERFSLILESASTNQTSMYLCASSSSGAVYTGELFFGEGSRLTVL.

The chain is built from TRBV5-4 and TRBJ2-3; a weak D match, TRBD1 (6 bases). Trimming stripped 4 bases from V and 0 bases from J, with 18 bases between. This CDR3 region has 17 residues. From germline, CDR1 is SGHNT and CDR2 YYREEE (reference sequence). The CDR3 region has the DNA TGTGCCAGCAGCCCTTTGACAGGCCTTGCTAGCACAGATACGCAGTATTTT. Translating gives CASSPLTGLASTDTQYF. The full variable domain, completed using reference TRBV5-4 and TRBJ2-3, is ETGVTQSPTHLIKTRGQQVTLRCSSQSGHNTVSWYQQALGQGPQFIFQYYREEENGRGNFPPRFSGLQFPNYSSELNVNALELDDSALYLCASSPLTGLASTDTQYFGPGTRLTVL.

For this clone: Within the sample, other DNA sequences also encode this same CDR3. The chain is built from TRBV5-1 and TRBJ2-7, with 9 bases lining up with TRBD2. Losses at the gene ends were 3 bases for V and 5 bases for J; bases not matched to a gene: 6. Per the germline V gene, CDR1 is SGHRS and CDR2 is YFSETQ. The CDR3 sequence is 14 residues long. CDR3: CASSWGLAGDEQYF. CDR3 nucleotides: TGCGCCAGCAGCTGGGGACTAGCAGGGGACGAGCAGTACTTC.